These 8 T cell receptor beta chains were sequenced from one sample in a study of T cell responses to AZD1222 COVID-19 vaccine. Produced via immunoSEQ multiplex PCR; TCRdb's table is partial and in-frame only. The sample shows around 78,000 clones, almost 90% of them seen only once. The sample consisted of peripheral blood, taken 28 days after the second AZD1222 dose. These receptors were collected from an adult who received the AZD1222 COVID-19 vaccine.

The chain has TRBV2 and TRBJ1-1, with D perhaps TRBD1 (5 bases). Germline loops: CDR1 SNHLY, CDR2 FYNNEI. The CDR3 has 13 residues. V was cut by 8 bases and J by 4 bases, with 14 bases left in between. The chain's CDR3 is CASRGEGRTEAFF. DNA of the CDR3: TGTGCCAGCCGGGGGGAGGGACGCACTGAAGCTTTCTTT. The full variable domain, with the rest looked up from reference TRBV2 and TRBJ1-1, is EPEVTQTPSHQVTQMGQEVILRCVPISNHLYFYWYRQILGQKVEFLVSFYNNEISEKSEIFDDQFSVERPDGSNFTLKIRSTKLEDSAMYFCASRGEGRTEAFFGQGTRLTVV.

Note on this clone: Other DNA sequences in this specimen translate into the identical CDR3. The chain uses TRBV6-5 and TRBJ1-2; TRBD1 might be the D (5 bases). From germline, CDR1 is MNHEY and CDR2 SVGAGI. The CDR3 is 13 amino acids. The V end lost 5 bases, the J end lost 7 bases, and 14 bases lay between the germline ends. The CDR3 reads CASSPGGERGYTF. For the CDR3, the DNA is TGTGCCAGCAGTCCTGGGGGAGAACGTGGCTACACCTTC.

This chain uses TRBV3-1 (or the pseudogene TRBV3-2) with TRBJ2-7; D remains ambiguous. This CDR3 is 13 amino acids long. CDR1 and CDR2 (germline): LGHDT, YNNKEL (reference sequence). Trimming removed 5 bases at V and 1 base at J, with 9 bases between. The CDR3 DNA is TGTGCCAGCAGCTTTAGGGCATCCTACGAGCAGTACTTC. Its protein product is CASSFRASYEQYF.

The chain is built from TRBV6-6 and TRBJ2-3; D is perhaps TRBD1 or TRBD2 (5 bases each). The CDR3 runs to 16 residues. Germline V gene sequence: CDR1 MNHNY, CDR2 SVGAGI (reference sequence). Trimming removed 5 bases at V and 4 bases at J, with 19 bases between. The CDR3 reads CASSASQGYSADTQYF. The CDR3 DNA is TGTGCCAGCAGTGCCTCCCAGGGTTATAGCGCAGATACGCAGTATTTT.

The chain combines TRBV7-9 with TRBJ1-1; 11 bases are a match to TRBD1. J gave up 5 bases and V 4 bases, and 6 bases lay outside the gene matches. This CDR3 is 15 amino acids long. From germline, CDR1 is SEHNR and CDR2 FQNEAQ (reference sequence). This CDR3 is CASSSGQGAMTEAFF. The CDR3 DNA reads TGTGCCAGCAGCTCCGGACAGGGGGCTATGACTGAAGCTTTCTTT.

The rearrangement uses TRBV21-1 and TRBJ2-7; the table assigns TRBD2, which was not confirmed against the DNA. TRBV21-1 is a listed pseudogene. The CDR3 length is 16 residues. The DNA for the CDR3 is TGTGCCAGCAGCAGAGAGCTAGCGGGGCGGACCTACGAGCAGTACTTC. Its translation: CASSRELAGRTYEQYF.

The chain couples TRBV7-9 to TRBJ2-7; the D gene is possibly TRBD2 (5 bases). Per germline, CDR1 SEHNR and CDR2 FQNEAQ (reference sequence). The CDR3 loop spans 14 amino acids. Trimming shortened V by 5 bases and J by 0 bases, and 11 bases separated the two germline ends. CDR3 coding DNA: TGTGCCAGCAGCCGATGGGAGAGCTCCTACGAGCAGTACTTC. Its protein product is CASSRWESSYEQYF.

This clone occurred a few times. The J gene is TRBJ1-2, the V gene TRBV7-9, with 12 nucleotides matching TRBD1. The CDR3 spans 15 residues. The germline V gene encodes CDR1 SEHNR and CDR2 FQNEAQ (reference sequence). Trimming cost V 5 bases and J 6 bases; bases outside gene matches: 7. CDR3 protein: CASSPTGQGANGYTF. In DNA form, the CDR3 reads TGTGCCAGCAGCCCAACGGGACAGGGGGCAAATGGCTACACCTTC.